Below, 12 T cell receptor beta chains from the same sample are listed, as sequenced in a study of cytomegalovirus exposure and HLA in healthy donors. 13 Jbeta primers and 60 Vbeta primers were used for the PCR. Profiling relied on immunoSEQ multiplex PCR, and the TCRdb table lists in-frame clones only, not all of them. The sample has about 150,000 clones, around 84% seen once. The sequencing sample was made of PBMCs. The receptors originated from a young woman in good health and CMV-seronegative.

The chain carries TRBV30 and TRBJ1-5; D unresolved. The CDR3 is 14 amino acids. Germline CDR1 is GTSNPN and CDR2 is SVGIG (reference sequence). Trimming left V 0 bases short and J 2 bases short, with 8 bases between. The CDR3, as DNA: TGTGCCTGGAGTGTACTTACAGGCAATCAGCCCCAGCATTTT. It specifies CAWSVLTGNQPQHF.

The sample holds one count of this clone. Here the CDR3 reads CSGRGSGNTIYF. The DNA for the CDR3 is TGCAGCGGGCGGGGGTCCGGAAACACCATATATTTT. The rearrangement joins TRBV29-1 to TRBJ1-3, with a tentative D call TRBD1 (5 bases). The CDR3 loop spans 12 amino acids. Germline CDR1 SQVTM, CDR2 ANQGSEA. Trimming left V 7 bases short and J 4 bases short, with 11 bases between.

This rearrangement joins TRBV30 to TRBJ1-2; tentatively, D is TRBD1 (5 bases). Germline V gene data show CDR1 as GTSNPN and CDR2 as SVGIG (reference sequence). Trimming pared 1 base from V and 8 bases from J, leaving 8 bases between. The CDR3 runs to 11 residues. For the CDR3, the DNA is TGTGCCTGGAGTGATGCAGGGGGCTACACCTTC. Translation: CAWSDAGGYTF.

The V call is TRBV5-6, the J call TRBJ2-3; 14 nucleotides line up with TRBD2. The J segment lost 1 base and the V segment lost 0 bases, leaving 4 bases of the junction unmatched. The CDR3 contains 18 residues. CDR1 and CDR2 from the germline V gene are SGHDT and YYEEEE. CDR3 loop: CASSLATSGGVGTDTQYF. CDR3 coding DNA: TGTGCCAGCAGCTTGGCGACTAGCGGGGGGGTGGGCACAGATACGCAGTATTTT.

This chain links TRBV30 with TRBJ2-2; TRBD1 matches at 10 bases. CDR3 length: 15 amino acids. J was trimmed by 8 bases and V by 3 bases; bases with no gene match: 9. Germline V lookup: CDR1 GTSNPN, CDR2 SVGIG (reference sequence). For the CDR3, the DNA is TGTGCCTGGAGGGTTCGGACAGGGGGTAAGGGGGAGCTGTTTTTT. Translating gives CAWRVRTGGKGELFF.

DNA of the CDR3: TGTGCCAGCAGCCCGGGGGGCCACACAGATACGCAGTATTTT. Translating gives CASSPGGHTDTQYF. The rearrangement links TRBV7-3 to TRBJ2-3; D perhaps matches TRBD2 (7 bases). CDR3 length: 14 residues. V was shortened by 5 bases and J by 2 bases, with 11 bases between the two germline ends. CDR1 and CDR2 (germline): SGHTA, FQGTGA.

This chain links TRBV11-2 with TRBJ2-1; 14 nucleotides match TRBD2. CDR3 length: 17 residues. From germline, CDR1 is SGHAT and CDR2 FQNNGV. With 1 base clipped from V and 9 bases from J, the junction kept 8 bases outside the gene matches. The CDR3 loop is CASSLGSPGLAGVEQFF. The CDR3 DNA reads as TGTGCCAGCAGCTTAGGCTCCCCGGGACTAGCGGGGGTTGAGCAGTTCTTC.

The J gene is TRBJ1-6, the V gene TRBV4-3, with 8 nucleotides matching TRBD1. Germline loops: CDR1 LGHNA, CDR2 YSLEER. Unmatched junction bases numbered 3, after V lost 5 bases and J lost 0 bases. This CDR3 contains 16 residues. CDR3 protein: CASSDRGSSYNSPLHF. DNA for the CDR3: TGCGCCAGCAGCGACAGGGGAAGCTCCTATAATTCACCCCTCCACTTT.

J is TRBJ1-2 and V is TRBV28, with D perhaps TRBD1 (6 bases). The CDR3 is made up of 15 amino acids. V lost 5 bases and J lost 5, with 18 bases in between. Germline V gene sequence: CDR1 MDHEN, CDR2 SYDVKM. The CDR3 is CASSLPAGTRYGYTF. The CDR3 DNA reads as TGTGCCAGCAGTCTACCTGCCGGGACAAGGTATGGCTACACCTTC.

The chain links TRBV2 to TRBJ2-5; 11 positions match TRBD2. Looked up from germline, CDR1 is SNHLY and CDR2 is FYNNEI. The CDR3 has 18 amino acids. V lost 3 bases, J lost 0 bases, and 9 bases stayed unmatched. For the CDR3, the DNA is TGTGCCAGCAGTGAGCCGGGACTAGCGGCATTGTACCAAGAGACCCAGTACTTC. It codes for CASSEPGLAALYQETQYF.

The CDR3 is CARSSIAGQPQHF. CDR3 nucleotides: TGTGCCAGGTCCTCAATCGCGGGTCAGCCCCAGCATTTT. The chain employs TRBV14 and TRBJ1-5; no firm D call. V lost 9 bases and J lost 6, with 15 bases in between. Germline CDR1 reads SGHDN; CDR2 reads FVKESK. The CDR3 runs 13 residues.

This chain uses TRBV15 with TRBJ2-4; TRBD2 matches at 13 bases. Trimming at V came to 3 bases and at J to 5 bases, leaving 4 bases not matched to a gene. The CDR3 has 16 amino acids. Germline V gives CDR1 LNHNV, CDR2 YYDKDF (reference sequence). This CDR3 is CATSRTSGGPENIQYF. Here the CDR3 DNA reads TGTGCCACCAGCAGGACTAGCGGGGGGCCAGAAAACATTCAGTACTTC.